A selection of T cell receptor beta chains follows, all from one sample in a study of identical twins. TCRdb redid the calling of the 5' RACE reads with MiXCR, one entry per CDR3 protein. The sample holds about 550,000 distinct CDR3 sequences, approximately 20% seen once. The sample was also linked to a second study, of yellow fever vaccine responses in identical twins.

Sequenced input: CD4+ T cells sorted from blood. The receptors shown here come from a woman aged 18-29 years in good health. The CDR3 runs from the conserved cysteine through the conserved F or W. Expanded clones are given a class, and other clones once, few, many or no size at all.

length: 15
J: TRBJ2-2
V: TRBV20-1
size: -
CDR3: CSARRQGGSTGELFF

length: 15
J: TRBJ2-7
V: TRBV3-1
size: -
CDR3: CASSRGQSPSYEQYF

length: 14
J: TRBJ1-2
V: TRBV11-2
size: -
CDR3: CASSRGQGATGYTF

length: 19
J: TRBJ2-4
V: TRBV4-1
size: -
CDR3: CASSQEQGWDRVPFSTQYF

length: 12
J: TRBJ2-7
V: TRBV10-3
size: -
CDR3: CAISEPLGEQYF

length: 16
J: TRBJ1-3
V: TRBV5-5
size: few
CDR3: CASSLQRGISGNTIYF

length: 14
J: TRBJ2-1
V: TRBV27
size: -
CDR3: CASSPGTSGVEQFF

length: 14
J: TRBJ1-3
V: TRBV5-1
size: -
CDR3: CASSLGEPGNTIYF

length: 16
J: TRBJ2-3
V: TRBV3-1
size: -
CDR3: CASSFGLAGVPDTQYF

length: 14
J: TRBJ2-1
V: TRBV5-1
size: few
CDR3: CASSSGTPGNEQFF

length: 15
J: TRBJ2-3
V: TRBV9
size: once
CDR3: CASSVVVGGSDTQYF

length: 17
J: TRBJ2-5
V: TRBV5-1
size: -
CDR3: CASSLEPGGGKQETQYF

length: 13
J: TRBJ2-1
V: TRBV28
size: -
CDR3: CASRRTGYNEQFF

length: 14
J: TRBJ2-5
V: TRBV3-1
size: few
CDR3: CASIQAGFQETQYF

length: 14
J: TRBJ2-1
V: TRBV27
size: -
CDR3: CASRIAGESNEQFF

length: 14
J: TRBJ2-1
V: TRBV3-1
size: few
CDR3: CASSQGRNYNEQFF

length: 15
J: TRBJ2-5
V: TRBV7-8
size: -
CDR3: CASSPMTRSQETQYF

length: 13
J: TRBJ1-5
V: TRBV12-3/TRBV12-4
size: few
CDR3: CASSLGLGQPQHF

length: 15
J: TRBJ2-1
V: TRBV5-6
size: -
CDR3: CASSLGQAMYNEQFF

length: 14
J: TRBJ2-1
V: TRBV29-1
size: -
CDR3: CSVDPSGGANEQFF

length: 16
J: TRBJ1-1
V: TRBV21-1
size: few
CDR3: CASSVRQGGMGTEAFF

length: 15
J: TRBJ2-7
V: TRBV6-2/TRBV6-3
size: -
CDR3: CASSPLRAGFGEQYF